A single TCR beta chain is shown here with its context. Antigen specificity is unknown. This entry comes from a study of CXCR3-negative and CXCR3-positive naive CD8 T cells. Germline V gene sequence: CDR1 SGHRS, CDR2 YFSETQ. The length of the CDR3 is 14 residues. Findings of the study overall: Hydrophobicity was higher for TRB CDR3s found in CXCR3-positive naive cells than in CXCR3-negative naive cells. Expression of CXCR3 was partially reduced after cryopreservation, and fresh PBMCs were used in most assays. Comparably high diversity was seen in both naive subsets, and much lower diversity in memory CD8+ cells. TCR interaction strength was inferred from TRB CDR3 physicochemistry, as CD5 matched across naive subsets.

The TRB libraries of cDNA were built by UMI-labeled 5' RACE. TCRdb re-analyzed the 5' RACE reads; it lists each CDR3 protein once, without DNA. The sample yields roughly 130,000 distinct CDR3 sequences, of which the top ten take up 0.5% to 0.6%. This rearrangement joins TRBV5-1 to TRBJ2-7; the D call from TCRdb, TRBD2, cannot be confirmed without DNA. The sequence was collected from a human donor in good health. Some clones in this sample may be carry-over from other donors' samples. What was sequenced was naive CXCR3+ CD8+ T cells from blood. Described subset: CD45RO-CCR7+CD27+CD95- naive CD8+ T cells expressing CXCR3 (TNR3+). The CDR3 reads CASSWSGSSYEQYF.